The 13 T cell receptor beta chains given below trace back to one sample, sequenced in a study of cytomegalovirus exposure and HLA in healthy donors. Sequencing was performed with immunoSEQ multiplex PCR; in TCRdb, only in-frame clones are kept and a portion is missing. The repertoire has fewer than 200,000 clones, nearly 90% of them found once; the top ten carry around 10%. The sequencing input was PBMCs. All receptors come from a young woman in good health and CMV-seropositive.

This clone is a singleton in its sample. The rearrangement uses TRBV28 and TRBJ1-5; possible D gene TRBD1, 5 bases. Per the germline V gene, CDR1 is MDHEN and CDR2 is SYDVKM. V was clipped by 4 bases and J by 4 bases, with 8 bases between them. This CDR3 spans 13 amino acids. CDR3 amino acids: CASSWSGNQPQHF. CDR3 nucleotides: TGTGCCAGCAGTTGGTCAGGGAATCAGCCCCAGCATTTT.

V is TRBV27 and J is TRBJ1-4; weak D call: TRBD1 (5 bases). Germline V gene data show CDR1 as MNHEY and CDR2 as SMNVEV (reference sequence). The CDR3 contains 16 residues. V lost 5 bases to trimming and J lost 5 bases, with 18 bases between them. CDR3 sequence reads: CASSTALWGVNEKLFF. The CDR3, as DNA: TGTGCCAGCAGTACCGCGCTCTGGGGGGTAAATGAAAAACTGTTTTTT.

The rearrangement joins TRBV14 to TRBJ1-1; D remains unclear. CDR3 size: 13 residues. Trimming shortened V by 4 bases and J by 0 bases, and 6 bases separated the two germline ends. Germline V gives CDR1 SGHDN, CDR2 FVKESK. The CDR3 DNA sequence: TGTGCCAGCAGCCCAACACTGAACACTGAAGCTTTCTTT. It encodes CASSPTLNTEAFF.

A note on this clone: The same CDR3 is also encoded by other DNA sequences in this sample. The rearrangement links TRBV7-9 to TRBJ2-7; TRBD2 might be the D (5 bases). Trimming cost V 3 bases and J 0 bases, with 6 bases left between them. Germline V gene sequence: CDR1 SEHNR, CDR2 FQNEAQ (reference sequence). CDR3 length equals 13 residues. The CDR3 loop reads CASSFGDSYEQYF. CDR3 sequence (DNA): TGTGCCAGCAGCTTCGGGGACTCCTACGAGCAGTACTTC.

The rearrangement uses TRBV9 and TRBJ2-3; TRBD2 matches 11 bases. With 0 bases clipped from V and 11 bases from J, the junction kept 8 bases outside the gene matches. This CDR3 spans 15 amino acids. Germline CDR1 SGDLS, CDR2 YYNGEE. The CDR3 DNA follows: TGTGCCAGCAGCGTAGAGGGGCTAGCGGGAGGTGTGCAGTATTTT. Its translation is CASSVEGLAGGVQYF.

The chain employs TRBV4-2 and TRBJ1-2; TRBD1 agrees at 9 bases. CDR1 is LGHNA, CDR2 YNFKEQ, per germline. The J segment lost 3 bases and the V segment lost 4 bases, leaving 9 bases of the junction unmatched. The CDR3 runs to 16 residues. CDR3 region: CASSLPGQGRDYGYTF. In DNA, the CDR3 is TGTGCCAGCAGCCTCCCGGGACAGGGAAGAGACTATGGCTACACCTTC.

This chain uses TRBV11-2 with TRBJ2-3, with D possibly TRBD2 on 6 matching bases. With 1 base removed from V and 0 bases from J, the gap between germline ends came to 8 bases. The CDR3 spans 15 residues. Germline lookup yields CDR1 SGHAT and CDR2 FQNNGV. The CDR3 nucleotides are TGTGCCAGCAGCTTAGGACTAGATAGCACAGATACGCAGTATTTT. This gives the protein CASSLGLDSTDTQYF.

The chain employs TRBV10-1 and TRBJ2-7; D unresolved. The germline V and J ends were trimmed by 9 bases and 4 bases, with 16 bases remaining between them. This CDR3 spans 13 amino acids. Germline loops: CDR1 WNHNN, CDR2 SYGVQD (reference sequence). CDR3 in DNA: TGCGCCAGGCCGACGACGCGCGGTTACGAGCAGTACTTC. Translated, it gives CARPTTRGYEQYF.

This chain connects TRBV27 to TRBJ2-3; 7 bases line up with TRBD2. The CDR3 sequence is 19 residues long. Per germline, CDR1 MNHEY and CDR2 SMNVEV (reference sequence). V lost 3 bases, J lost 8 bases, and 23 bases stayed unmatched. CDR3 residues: CASSFDVVPRGRASGTQYF. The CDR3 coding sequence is TGTGCCAGCAGTTTTGATGTCGTTCCTCGGGGGAGGGCCTCTGGTACGCAGTATTTT.

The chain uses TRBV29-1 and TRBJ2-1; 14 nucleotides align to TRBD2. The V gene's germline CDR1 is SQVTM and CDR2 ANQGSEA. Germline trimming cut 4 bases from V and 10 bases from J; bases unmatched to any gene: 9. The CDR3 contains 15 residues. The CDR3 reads CSVGLAGGGEVEQFF. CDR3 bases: TGCAGCGTTGGACTAGCGGGAGGGGGTGAAGTCGAGCAGTTCTTC.

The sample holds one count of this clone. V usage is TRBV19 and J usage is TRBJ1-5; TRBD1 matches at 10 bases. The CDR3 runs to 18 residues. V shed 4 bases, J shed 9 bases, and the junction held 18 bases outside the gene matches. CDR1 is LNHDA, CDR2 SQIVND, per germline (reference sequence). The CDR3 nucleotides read TGTGCCAGTAGTAATCTATCAGGACAGGGGGGAGGATCGGCGCCCCAGCATTTT. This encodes CASSNLSGQGGGSAPQHF.

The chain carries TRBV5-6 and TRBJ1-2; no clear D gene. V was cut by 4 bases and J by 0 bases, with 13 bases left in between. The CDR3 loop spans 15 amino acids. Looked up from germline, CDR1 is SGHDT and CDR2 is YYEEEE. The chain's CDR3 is CASSLPGSSNYGYTF. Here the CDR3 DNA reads TGTGCCAGCAGCCTACCCGGGAGTTCTAACTATGGCTACACCTTC.

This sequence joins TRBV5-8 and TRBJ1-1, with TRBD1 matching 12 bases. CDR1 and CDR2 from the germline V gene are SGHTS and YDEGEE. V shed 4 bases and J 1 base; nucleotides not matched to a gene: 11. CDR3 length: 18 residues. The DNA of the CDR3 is TGTGCCAGCAGCAAACGTCCCGGGACAGGGGGCCCGAACACTGAAGCTTTCTTT. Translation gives CASSKRPGTGGPNTEAFF.